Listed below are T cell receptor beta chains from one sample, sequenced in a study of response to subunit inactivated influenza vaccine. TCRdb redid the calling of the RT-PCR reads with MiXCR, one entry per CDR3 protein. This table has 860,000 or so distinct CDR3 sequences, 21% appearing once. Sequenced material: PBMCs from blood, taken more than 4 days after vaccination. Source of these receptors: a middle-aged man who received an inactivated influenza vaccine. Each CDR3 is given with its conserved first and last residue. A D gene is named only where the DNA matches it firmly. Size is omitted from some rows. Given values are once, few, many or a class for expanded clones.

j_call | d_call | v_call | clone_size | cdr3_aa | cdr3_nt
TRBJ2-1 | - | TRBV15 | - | CATSRVSLNFVDEQFF | TGTGCCACCAGCAGAGTCTCGCTAAATTTTGTAGATGAGCAGTTCTTC
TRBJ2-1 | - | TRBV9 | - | CASREGAYNEQFF | TGTGCCAGCAGGGAGGGGGCCTACAATGAGCAGTTCTTC
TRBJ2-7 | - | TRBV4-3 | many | CASSQERRVYEQYF | TGCGCCAGCAGCCAAGAGCGCAGAGTCTACGAGCAGTACTTC
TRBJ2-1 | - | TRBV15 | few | CATSRNSNEQFF | TGTGCCACCAGCAGAAACAGTAATGAGCAGTTCTTC
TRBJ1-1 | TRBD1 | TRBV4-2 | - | CASNQQGYEAFF | TGTGCCAGCAACCAACAGGGGTATGAAGCTTTCTTT
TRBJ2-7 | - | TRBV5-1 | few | CASSPDQGRYEQYF | TGCGCCAGCAGCCCGGATCAGGGACGTTACGAGCAGTACTTC
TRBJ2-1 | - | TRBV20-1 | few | CSARVGRPNEQFF | TGCAGTGCTAGAGTAGGTCGTCCAAATGAGCAGTTCTTC
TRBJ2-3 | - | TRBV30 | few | CAWGTGFLTDTQYF | TGTGCCTGGGGGACGGGGTTTCTCACAGATACGCAGTATTTT
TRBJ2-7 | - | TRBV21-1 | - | CASSKGGDGYF | TGTGCCAGCAGCAAAGGGGGCGATGGGTACTTC
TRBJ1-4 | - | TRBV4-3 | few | CASSQDRVRGGEKLFF | TGCGCCAGCAGCCAAGATCGAGTTCGGGGCGGTGAAAAACTGTTTTTT
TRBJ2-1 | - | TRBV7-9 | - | CASSSRTGTTPNEQFF | TGTGCCAGCAGCAGTCGGACCGGGACCACCCCCAATGAGCAGTTCTTC
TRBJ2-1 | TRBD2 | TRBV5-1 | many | CASRFLAGDNEQFF | TGCGCCAGCAGGTTTCTAGCGGGGGACAATGAGCAGTTCTTC
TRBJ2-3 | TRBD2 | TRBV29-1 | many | CSVEIGTSAFTDTQYF | TGCAGCGTCGAGATCGGGACTAGCGCCTTCACAGATACGCAGTATTTT
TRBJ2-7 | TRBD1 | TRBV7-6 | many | CASSQTKGQGDYEQYF | TGTGCCAGCAGCCAAACAAAAGGACAGGGGGACTACGAGCAGTACTTC
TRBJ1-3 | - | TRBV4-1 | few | CASSQEGHDSGNTIYF | TGCGCCAGCAGCCAAGAAGGACACGACTCTGGAAACACCATATATTTT
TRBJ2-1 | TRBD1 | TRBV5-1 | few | CASSFHEGAGEQFF | TGCGCCAGCAGCTTTCATGAGGGGGCAGGTGAGCAGTTCTTC
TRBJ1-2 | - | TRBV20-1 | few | CSARDRHDLSYGYTF | TGCAGTGCTAGAGATCGGCACGATCTTTCCTATGGCTACACCTTC
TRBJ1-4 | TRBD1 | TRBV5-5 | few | CASRPTGVNEKLFF | TGTGCCAGCAGACCGACAGGGGTTAATGAAAAACTGTTTTTT
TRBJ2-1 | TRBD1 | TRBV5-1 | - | CASTTGSTYNEQFF | TGCGCCAGCACGACAGGGTCCACCTACAATGAGCAGTTCTTC
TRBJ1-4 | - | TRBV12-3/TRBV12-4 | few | CASSQGGGLANEKLFF | TGTGCCAGCAGCCAAGGGGGGGGATTGGCTAATGAAAAACTGTTTTTT
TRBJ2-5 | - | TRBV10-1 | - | CASSDPPGRTQYF | TGCGCCAGCAGTGACCCTCCTGGACGGACCCAGTACTTC
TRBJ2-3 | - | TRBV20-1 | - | CSARDLARITDTQYF | TGCAGTGCTAGAGATCTGGCCAGGATCACAGATACGCAGTATTTT
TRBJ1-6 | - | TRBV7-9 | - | CASSLPFTGTEDSPLHF | TGTGCCAGCAGCCTACCATTCACCGGGACCGAGGATTCACCCCTCCACTTT
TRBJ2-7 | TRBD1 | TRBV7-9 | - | CASSRITGGEYEQYF | TGTGCCAGCAGCCGAATAACAGGGGGCGAGTACGAGCAGTACTTC
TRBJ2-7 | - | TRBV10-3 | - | CAITEGVSYEQYF | TGTGCCATCACCGAGGGGGTTTCCTACGAGCAGTACTTC
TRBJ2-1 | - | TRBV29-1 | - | CSVDSPGEVYNEQFF | TGCAGCGTTGATTCCCCGGGAGAGGTTTACAATGAGCAGTTCTTC
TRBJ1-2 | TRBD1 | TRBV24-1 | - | CATSESTGKGNYVYTF | TGTGCCACCAGTGAGTCGACAGGGAAGGGGAACTATGTCTACACCTTC
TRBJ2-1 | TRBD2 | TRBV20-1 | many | CRAPGVAGDNEQFF | TGCAGGGCCCCAGGGGTAGCGGGAGACAATGAGCAGTTCTTC
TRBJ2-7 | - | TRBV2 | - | CASARRDRGEQYF | TGTGCCAGCGCGCGGCGGGATCGGGGCGAGCAGTACTTC
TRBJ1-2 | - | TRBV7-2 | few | CASSPRDGNYGYTF | TGTGCCAGCAGCCCGAGGGACGGTAACTATGGCTACACCTTC
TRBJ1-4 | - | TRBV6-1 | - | CASSEEIFLNEKLFF | TGTGCCAGCAGTGAAGAAATCTTCCTCAATGAAAAACTGTTTTTT
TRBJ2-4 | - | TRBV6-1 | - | CASRATGQENIQYF | TGTGCCAGCAGAGCCACAGGTCAAGAAAACATTCAGTACTTC
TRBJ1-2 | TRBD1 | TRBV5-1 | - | CASSADRGGNYGYTF | TGCGCCAGCAGCGCCGACAGGGGAGGCAACTATGGCTACACCTTC
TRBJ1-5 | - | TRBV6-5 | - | CASSNTFQPQHF | TGTGCCAGCAGTAATACCTTTCAGCCCCAGCATTTT
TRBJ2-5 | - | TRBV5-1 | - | CASSLVFGEETQYF | TGCGCCAGCAGCTTGGTCTTTGGTGAAGAGACCCAGTACTTC
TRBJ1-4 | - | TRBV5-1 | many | CASSLVGGDNEKLFF | TGCGCCAGCAGCTTGGTTGGAGGGGATAATGAAAAACTGTTTTTT
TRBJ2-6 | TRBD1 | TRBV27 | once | CASSLSGPSGGAGANVLTF | TGTGCCAGCAGTTTATCGGGCCCCTCAGGGGGCGCTGGGGCCAACGTCCTGACTTTC
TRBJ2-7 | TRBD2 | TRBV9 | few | CASSVLAGGPYEQYF | TGTGCCAGCAGCGTTTTAGCGGGGGGGCCCTACGAGCAGTACTTC
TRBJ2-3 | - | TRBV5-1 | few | CASSLGGTRGDTQYF | TGCGCCAGCAGCTTGGGGGGGACAAGGGGAGATACGCAGTATTTT
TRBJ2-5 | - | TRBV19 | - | CASSIGLRKTQYF | TGTGCCAGTAGTATTGGACTTCGTAAGACCCAGTACTTC
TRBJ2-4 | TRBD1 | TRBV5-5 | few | CASSFGQGANIQYF | TGTGCCAGCAGCTTTGGGCAGGGGGCTAACATTCAGTACTTC
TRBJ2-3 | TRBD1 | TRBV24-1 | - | CATSPGTGGLTDTQYF | TGTGCCACCAGTCCCGGGACAGGGGGTTTGACAGATACGCAGTATTTT
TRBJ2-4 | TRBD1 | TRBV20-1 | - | CSASTGGNIQYF | TGCAGTGCTTCTACAGGGGGAAACATTCAGTACTTC
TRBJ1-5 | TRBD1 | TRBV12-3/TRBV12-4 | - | CASAQTGGAQPQHF | TGTGCCAGCGCCCAGACAGGGGGCGCACAGCCCCAGCATTTT
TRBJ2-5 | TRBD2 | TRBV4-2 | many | CASSQEWQGLAGGRETQYF | TGTGCCAGCAGCCAAGAATGGCAGGGACTAGCGGGAGGGCGAGAGACCCAGTACTTC
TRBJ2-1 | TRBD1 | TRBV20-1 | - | CSANLRDRGLYEQFF | TGCAGTGCTAACCTACGGGACAGGGGGCTCTATGAGCAGTTCTTC
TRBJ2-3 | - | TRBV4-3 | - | CASSQDCGSTDTQYF | TGCGCCAGCAGCCAAGATTGCGGAAGCACAGATACGCAGTATTTT
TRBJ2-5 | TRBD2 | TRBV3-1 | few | CASSQELLASLETQYF | TGTGCCAGCAGCCAAGAGCTACTAGCGAGTCTAGAGACCCAGTACTTC
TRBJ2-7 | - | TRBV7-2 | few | CASSTNGVYEQYF | TGTGCCAGCAGCACTAACGGAGTTTACGAGCAGTACTTC
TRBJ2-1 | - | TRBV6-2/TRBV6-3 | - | CASKVGWDLANEQFF | TGTGCCAGCAAAGTAGGGTGGGACCTCGCCAATGAGCAGTTCTTC
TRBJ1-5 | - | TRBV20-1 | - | CSARVGQPYSNQPQHF | TGCAGTGCTAGAGTTGGGCAGCCTTATAGCAATCAGCCCCAGCATTTT
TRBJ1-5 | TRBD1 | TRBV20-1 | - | CSATRTGGLNQPQHF | TGCAGTGCTACCCGGACAGGGGGACTCAATCAGCCCCAGCATTTT
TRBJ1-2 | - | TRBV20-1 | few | CSARTERNYGYTF | TGCAGTGCCAGGACCGAAAGAAACTATGGCTACACCTTC
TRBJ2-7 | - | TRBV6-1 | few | CASSERAPYEQYF | TGTGCCAGCAGTGAACGGGCTCCCTACGAGCAGTACTTC
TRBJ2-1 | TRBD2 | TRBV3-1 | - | CASSPRGTRTHEQFF | TGTGCCAGCAGCCCTCGTGGGACTAGAACCCATGAGCAGTTCTTC
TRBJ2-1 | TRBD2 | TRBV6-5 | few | CASSYSNLAGGNEQFF | TGTGCCAGCAGTTACTCGAACCTAGCGGGAGGGAATGAGCAGTTCTTC
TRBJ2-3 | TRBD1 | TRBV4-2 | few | CASSQEGTGLNTQYF | TGTGCCAGCAGCCAAGAAGGGACAGGGCTAAATACGCAGTATTTT
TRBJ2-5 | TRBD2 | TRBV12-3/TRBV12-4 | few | CASMIAGVQETQYF | TGTGCCAGCATGATAGCGGGGGTACAAGAGACCCAGTACTTC
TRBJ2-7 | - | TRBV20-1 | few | CSARQVLHEQYF | TGCAGTGCTAGGCAAGTCCTCCACGAGCAGTACTTC
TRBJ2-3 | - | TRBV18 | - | CASSPTSRGTDTQYF | TGTGCCAGCTCACCAACCTCCCGCGGGACAGATACGCAGTATTTT